This TCR beta chain was retrieved from a study of blood T cells in healthy people across ages. Study observations and caveats: The study regarded diversity estimates from one million T cells as underestimates. Diversity was higher, and naive CD4+ cells more numerous, in long-lived donors than in aged donors.

A sample-barcoded 5' primer and a J-beta primer mix were used in a second PCR of about 7 to 12 cycles. TCRdb independently ran MiXCR on the 5' RACE reads; one entry per CDR3 protein. The table lists over 450,000 distinct CDR3 sequences, nearly 25% of them singletons. Turning to this clonotype: The antigen remains unidentified.

These data are also associated with another study on T cells of mothers and their children. That work contributes: No persistent microchimeric T cell clones were detected.

This clonotype was sampled from a boy aged 5-17 years in good health. Input material: blood.

CDR3 nucleotide sequence: TGTGCCAGCAGCCAAGATATTAGCGGGGGCAAAAACATTCAGTACTTC. Its translation: CASSQDISGGKNIQYF. The J gene is TRBJ2-4, the V gene TRBV14; 9 bases agree with TRBD2. Per the germline V gene, CDR1 is SGHDN and CDR2 is FVKESK. V gave up 0 bases and J gave up 3 bases; unmatched junction bases: 3. This CDR3 has 16 amino acids.